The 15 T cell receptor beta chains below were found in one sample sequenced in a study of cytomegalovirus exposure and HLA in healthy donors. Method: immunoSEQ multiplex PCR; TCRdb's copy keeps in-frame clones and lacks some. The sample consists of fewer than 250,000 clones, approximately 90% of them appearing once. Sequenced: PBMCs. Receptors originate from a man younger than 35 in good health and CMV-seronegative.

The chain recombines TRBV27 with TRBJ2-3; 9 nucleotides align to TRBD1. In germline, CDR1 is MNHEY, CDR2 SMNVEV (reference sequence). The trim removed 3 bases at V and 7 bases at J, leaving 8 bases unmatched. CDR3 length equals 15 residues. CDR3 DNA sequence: TGTGCCAGCAGTTTTACCGGGACAGGGACCTATACGCAGTATTTT. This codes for CASSFTGTGTYTQYF.

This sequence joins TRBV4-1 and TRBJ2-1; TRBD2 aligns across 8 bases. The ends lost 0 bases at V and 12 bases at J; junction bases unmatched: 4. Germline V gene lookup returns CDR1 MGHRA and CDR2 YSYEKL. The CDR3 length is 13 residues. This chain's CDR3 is CASSQDIREGQFF. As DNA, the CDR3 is TGCGCCAGCAGCCAAGATATTCGGGAGGGGCAGTTCTTC.

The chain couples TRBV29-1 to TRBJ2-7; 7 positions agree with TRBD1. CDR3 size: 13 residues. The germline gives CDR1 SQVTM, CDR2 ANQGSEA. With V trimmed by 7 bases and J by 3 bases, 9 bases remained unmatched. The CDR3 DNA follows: TGCAGCGCTAGCCGGACAGGCGACTACGAGCAGTACTTC. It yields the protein CSASRTGDYEQYF.

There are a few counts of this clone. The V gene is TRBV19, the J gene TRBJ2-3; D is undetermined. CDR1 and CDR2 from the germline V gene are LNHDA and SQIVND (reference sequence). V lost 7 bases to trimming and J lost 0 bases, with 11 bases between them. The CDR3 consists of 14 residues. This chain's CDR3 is CASKRQPSTDTQYF. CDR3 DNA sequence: TGTGCCAGTAAGAGGCAACCTAGCACAGATACGCAGTATTTT.

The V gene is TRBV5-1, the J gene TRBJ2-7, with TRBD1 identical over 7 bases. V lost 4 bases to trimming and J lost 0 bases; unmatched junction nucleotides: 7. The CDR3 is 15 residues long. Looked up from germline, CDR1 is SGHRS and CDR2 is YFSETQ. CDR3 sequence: CASSPGTVLSYEQYF. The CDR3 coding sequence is TGCGCCAGCAGCCCTGGGACAGTCCTCTCCTACGAGCAGTACTTC.

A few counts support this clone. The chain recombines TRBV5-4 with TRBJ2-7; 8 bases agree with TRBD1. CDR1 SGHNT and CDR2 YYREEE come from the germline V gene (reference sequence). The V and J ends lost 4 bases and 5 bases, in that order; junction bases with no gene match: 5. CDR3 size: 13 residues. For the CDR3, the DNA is TGTGCCAGCAGCCCGGACAGGGTAAACGAGCAGTACTTC. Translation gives CASSPDRVNEQYF.

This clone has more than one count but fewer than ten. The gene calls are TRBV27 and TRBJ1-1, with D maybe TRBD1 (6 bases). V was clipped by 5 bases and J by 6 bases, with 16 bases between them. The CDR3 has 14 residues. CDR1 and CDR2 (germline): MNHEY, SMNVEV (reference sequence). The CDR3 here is CASSHTRQAAEAFF. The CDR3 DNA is TGTGCCAGCAGTCACACGAGACAGGCAGCTGAAGCTTTCTTT.

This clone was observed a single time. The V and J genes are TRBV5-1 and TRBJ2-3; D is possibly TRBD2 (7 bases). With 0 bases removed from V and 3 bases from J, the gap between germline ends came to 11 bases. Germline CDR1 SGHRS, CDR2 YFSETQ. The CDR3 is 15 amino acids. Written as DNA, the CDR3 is TGCGCCAGCAGCTTGGACAGGGAGGGTACAGATACGCAGTATTTT. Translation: CASSLDREGTDTQYF.

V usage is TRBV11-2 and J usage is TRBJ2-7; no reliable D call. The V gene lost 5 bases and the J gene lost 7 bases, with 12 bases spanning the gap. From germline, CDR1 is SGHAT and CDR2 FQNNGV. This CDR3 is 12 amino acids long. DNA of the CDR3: TGTGCCAGCAGCACCTTGTCGGGTGAGCAGTACTTC. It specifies CASSTLSGEQYF.

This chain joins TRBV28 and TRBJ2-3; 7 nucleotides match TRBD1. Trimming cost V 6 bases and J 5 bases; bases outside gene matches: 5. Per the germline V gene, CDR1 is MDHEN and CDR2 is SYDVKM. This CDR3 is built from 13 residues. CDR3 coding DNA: TGTGCCAGCAGACAGGGGCTGGGAGATACGCAGTATTTT. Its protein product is CASRQGLGDTQYF.

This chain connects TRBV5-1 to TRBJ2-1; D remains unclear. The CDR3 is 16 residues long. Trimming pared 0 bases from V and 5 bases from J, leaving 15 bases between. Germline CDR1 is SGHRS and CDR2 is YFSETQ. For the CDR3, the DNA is TGCGCCAGCAGCTTGGGTCTAGTCAGAGCCGACAATGAGCAGTTCTTC. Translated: CASSLGLVRADNEQFF.

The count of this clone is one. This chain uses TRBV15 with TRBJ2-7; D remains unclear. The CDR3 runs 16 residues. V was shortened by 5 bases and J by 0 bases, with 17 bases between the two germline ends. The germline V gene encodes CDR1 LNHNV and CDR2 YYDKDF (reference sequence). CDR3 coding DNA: TGTGCCACCAGCGACCCTGGCGGTCTGAGCTCCTACGAGCAGTACTTC. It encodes CATSDPGGLSSYEQYF.

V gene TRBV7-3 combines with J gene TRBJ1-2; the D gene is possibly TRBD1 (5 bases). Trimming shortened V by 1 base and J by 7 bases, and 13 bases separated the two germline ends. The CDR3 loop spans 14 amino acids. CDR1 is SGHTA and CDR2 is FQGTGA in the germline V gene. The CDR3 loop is CASSLNRQGGGYTF. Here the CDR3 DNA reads TGTGCCAGCAGCTTAAACCGGCAGGGCGGTGGCTACACCTTC. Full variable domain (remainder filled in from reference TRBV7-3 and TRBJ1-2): GAGVSQTPSNKVTEKGKYVELRCDPISGHTALYWYRQSLGQGPEFLIYFQGTGAADDSGLPNDRFFAVRPEGSVSTLKIQRTERGDSAVYLCASSLNRQGGGYTFGSGTRLTVV.

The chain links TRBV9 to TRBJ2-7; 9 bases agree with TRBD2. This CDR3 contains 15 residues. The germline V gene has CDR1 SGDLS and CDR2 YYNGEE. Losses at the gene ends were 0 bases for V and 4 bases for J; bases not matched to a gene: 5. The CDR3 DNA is TGTGCCAGCAGCGTAGGTATAGCGGGAGTGTACGAGCAGTACTTC. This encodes CASSVGIAGVYEQYF.

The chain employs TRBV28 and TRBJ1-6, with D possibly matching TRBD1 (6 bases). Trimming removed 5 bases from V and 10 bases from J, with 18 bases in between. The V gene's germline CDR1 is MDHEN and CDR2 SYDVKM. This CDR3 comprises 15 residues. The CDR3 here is CASSSPQGLSSPLHF. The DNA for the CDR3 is TGTGCCAGCAGTAGCCCCCAGGGGCTCTCCTCACCCCTCCACTTT. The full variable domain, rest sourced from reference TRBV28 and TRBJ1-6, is DVKVTQSSRYLVKRTGEKVFLECVQDMDHENMFWYRQDPGLGLRLIYFSYDVKMKEKGDIPEGYSVSREKKERFSLILESASTNQTSMYLCASSSPQGLSSPLHFGNGTRLTVT.